Below are 25 T cell receptor beta chains sequenced from a single sample in a study of blood T cell repertoires in COVID-19. Assay used: immunoSEQ multiplex PCR; TCRdb lists only in-frame clones, some missing. The sample includes about 53,000 clones, 89% of them seen just once. Sequencing was carried out using peripheral blood. These TCRs come from a man in his 60s with active COVID-19.

The chain is built from TRBV28 and TRBJ2-1; 11 positions agree with TRBD1. Trimming cost V 5 bases and J 6 bases; bases outside gene matches: 3. Per the germline V gene, CDR1 is MDHEN and CDR2 is SYDVKM. The CDR3 is 14 amino acids. The CDR3 is CASSVGQGVNEQFF. CDR3 nucleotide sequence: TGTGCCAGCAGTGTGGGACAGGGGGTCAATGAGCAGTTCTTC.

This clone was detected only a few times. The V call is TRBV6-1, the J call TRBJ2-7; D is uncertain. This CDR3 comprises 14 residues. The V end was cut by 1 base, the J end by 6 bases, with 13 bases between. Germline assignment: CDR1 MNHNS and CDR2 SASEGT. The CDR3 sequence is CASSEDDSSSEQYF. In DNA, the CDR3 is TGTGCCAGCAGTGAAGATGATAGCTCGTCCGAGCAGTACTTC.

This rearrangement joins TRBV12-3 or TRBV12-4 to TRBJ2-2; no clear D. This CDR3 has 12 residues. Trimming cost V 6 bases and J 7 bases, with 9 bases left between them. The CDR3 DNA reads as TGTGCCAGCAGCCTCACCGGCGGGGAGCTGTTTTTT. Protein product: CASSLTGGELFF.

As for this clone: One end of the junction is discordant with germline, which a read error may explain. The genes are TRBV7-3 and TRBJ1-6, with 8 nucleotides matching TRBD1. The CDR3 runs 12 residues. Germline lookup yields CDR1 SGHTA and CDR2 FQGTGA. CDR3 nucleotide sequence: TGCTCCTGGACAGGGACTAATTCACCCCTCCACTTT. This translates into CSWTGTNSPLHF.

DNA of the CDR3: TGTGCCAGCAGCGTAGGGGGACTTTCCACAGATACGCAGTATTTT. Encoded protein: CASSVGGLSTDTQYF. J is TRBJ2-3 and V is TRBV9; D perhaps matches TRBD2 (6 bases). Trimming removed 0 bases from V and 2 bases from J, with 10 bases in between. The germline gives CDR1 SGDLS, CDR2 YYNGEE. The CDR3 loop spans 15 amino acids.

This clone has a single count. V usage is TRBV7-3 and J usage is TRBJ1-1; D is perhaps TRBD1 (6 bases). V was shortened by 2 bases and J by 2 bases, with 15 bases between the two germline ends. CDR1 and CDR2 (germline): SGHTA, FQGTGA. This CDR3 is built from 16 residues. The CDR3 loop reads CASSLYGEGGNTEAFF. The CDR3 DNA reads as TGTGCCAGCAGCTTATACGGAGAAGGGGGAAACACTGAAGCTTTCTTT.

This chain's CDR3 is CASSQRLAGESGELFF. CDR3 nucleotides: TGTGCCAGCAGCCAAAGACTAGCGGGAGAATCCGGGGAGCTGTTTTTT. The chain links TRBV11-2 to TRBJ2-2; 12 bases are shared with TRBD2. Trimming cost V 5 bases and J 6 bases; bases outside gene matches: 7. CDR3 length: 16 amino acids. Germline V gives CDR1 SGHAT, CDR2 FQNNGV.

The chain is built from TRBV9 and TRBJ1-1; a weak D match, TRBD1 (5 bases). Germline-derived CDR1 and CDR2 are SGDLS and YYNGEE. V was pared by 0 bases and J by 1 base, with 10 bases between. CDR3 length: 15 residues. For the CDR3, the DNA is TGTGCCAGCAGCGTAGGCCCCACAGGGAACACTGAAGCTTTCTTT. This gives the protein CASSVGPTGNTEAFF.

The chain combines TRBV7-2 with TRBJ2-3; the match to TRBD2 covers 7 bases. Germline-derived CDR1 and CDR2 are SGHTA and FQGNSA. V dropped 6 bases and J dropped 11; count of bases not matched to a gene: 11. This CDR3 region has 13 residues. CDR3 bases: TGTGCCAGCAGGTCACGGGCGGGACTACGGCAGTATTTT. This sequence encodes CASRSRAGLRQYF. The full variable domain, its missing parts supplied by reference TRBV7-2 and TRBJ2-3, is GAGVSQSPSNKVTEKGKDVELRCDPISGHTALYWYRQSLGQGLEFLIYFQGNSAPDKSGLPSDRFSAERTGGSVSTLTIQRTQQEDSAVYLCASRSRAGLRQYFGPGTRLTVL.

The chain has TRBV6-1 and TRBJ2-1; D is possibly TRBD2 (6 bases). Germline loops: CDR1 MNHNS, CDR2 SASEGT. Trimming removed 4 bases from V and 0 bases from J, with 13 bases in between. CDR3 size: 16 residues. CDR3 bases: TGTGCCAGCAGTGGCGGGACCGCGAGCTCCTACAATGAGCAGTTCTTC. This gives the protein CASSGGTASSYNEQFF.

This chain uses TRBV3-1 (or the pseudogene TRBV3-2) with TRBJ2-7, with a tentative D call TRBD2 (6 bases). Germline loops: CDR1 LGHDT, CDR2 YNNKEL (reference sequence). The CDR3 runs 14 residues. V was pared by 1 base and J by 0 bases, with 7 bases between. The CDR3 region has the DNA TGTGCCAGCAGCCAAGGGGGGGTCTCCTACGAGCAGTACTTC. Translated: CASSQGGVSYEQYF.

This rearrangement joins TRBV28 to TRBJ2-4; 8 bases line up with TRBD1. The length of the CDR3 is 16 residues. With V trimmed by 6 bases and J by 8 bases, 15 bases remained unmatched. Germline CDR1 and CDR2: MDHEN and SYDVKM. The CDR3 spells CASRPTGTGAADIQYF. CDR3 DNA: TGTGCCAGCAGGCCTACCGGGACAGGAGCTGCGGACATTCAGTACTTC.

This clone was picked up a small number of times. This chain joins TRBV5-4 and TRBJ2-7; D might be TRBD2 (6 bases). V lost 4 bases to trimming and J lost 10 bases, with 24 bases between them. The CDR3 has 15 residues. CDR1 is SGHNT, CDR2 YYREEE, per germline (reference sequence). This CDR3 is CASSAGGSGSMSQYF. DNA of the CDR3: TGTGCCAGCAGCGCGGGCGGTAGCGGTTCTATGTCTCAGTACTTC.

This clone was picked up a small number of times. This chain uses TRBV7-9 with TRBJ1-1; unclear D gene. The V gene's germline CDR1 is SEHNR and CDR2 FQNEAQ (reference sequence). CDR3 length: 14 residues. Trimming took 7 bases from V and 4 from J, leaving 16 bases between them. As DNA, the CDR3 is TGTGCCAGCACCCAACCGCCGGGTCTCACTGAAGCTTTCTTT. This codes for CASTQPPGLTEAFF.

The chain uses TRBV4-3 and TRBJ2-7; the match to TRBD2 covers 10 bases. Germline CDR1 LGHNA, CDR2 YSLEER. The CDR3 totals 16 residues. J gave up 2 bases and V 5 bases, and 9 bases lay outside the gene matches. The CDR3 DNA follows: TGCGCCAGCAGCGATCGGACTAGCGGATTAACCTACGAGCAGTACTTC. Amino acid sequence: CASSDRTSGLTYEQYF.

The V call is TRBV9, the J call TRBJ2-7, with 13 bases fitting TRBD2. Germline values: CDR1 SGDLS, CDR2 YYNGEE. The CDR3 is 13 amino acids. Germline trimming cut 8 bases from V and 4 bases from J; bases unmatched to any gene: 3. The CDR3 DNA sequence: TGTGCCAGACTAGCGGGAGGGTGGTACGAGCAGTACTTC. This encodes CARLAGGWYEQYF. Full variable domain (outside the CDR3, taken from reference TRBV9 and TRBJ2-7): DSGVTQTPKHLITATGQRVTLRCSPRSGDLSVYWYQQSLDQGLQFLIQYYNGEERAKGNILERFSAQQFPDLHSELNLSSLELGDSALYFCARLAGGWYEQYFGPGTRLTVT.

This rearrangement joins TRBV25-1 to TRBJ2-7; D possibly corresponds to TRBD2 (7 bases). Trimming stripped 2 bases from V and 8 bases from J, with 16 bases between. The V gene's germline CDR1 is MGHDK and CDR2 SYGVNS. The CDR3 is made up of 14 amino acids. The CDR3 protein is CASSERGGSGKQYF. CDR3 DNA sequence: TGTGCCAGCAGTGAAAGGGGGGGTTCGGGTAAGCAGTACTTC.

The V and J genes are TRBV5-3 and TRBJ1-3, with 7 bases fitting TRBD1. TRBV5-3 is filed as an ORF, its function uncertain. This CDR3 is built from 19 residues. J lost 0 bases, V lost 1 base, and 13 bases had no gene match. In DNA form, the CDR3 reads TGTGCCAGAAGCTTGAGTTGGCGGACAGGACTATACTCTGGAAACACCATATATTTT. The encoded protein is CARSLSWRTGLYSGNTIYF.

This chain connects TRBV2 to TRBJ2-1; TRBD1 agrees at 7 bases. V trimming: 6 bases; J trimming: 9 bases; junction bases outside the gene matches: 2. Germline lookup yields CDR1 SNHLY and CDR2 FYNNEI. The CDR3 runs 11 residues. CDR3 sequence: CASRAGGEQFF. Here the CDR3 DNA reads TGTGCCAGCAGAGCAGGGGGTGAGCAGTTCTTC.

This chain uses TRBV5-8 with TRBJ2-3, with 9 bases that match TRBD2. CDR3 length equals 15 residues. Per germline, CDR1 SGHTS and CDR2 YDEGEE. The V gene end was trimmed by 4 bases and the J gene end by 1 base; junction bases not matched to a gene: 4. The CDR3 protein is CASSLLAGRTDTQYF. CDR3 nucleotide sequence: TGTGCCAGCAGCCTACTAGCGGGCCGCACAGATACGCAGTATTTT.

This chain uses TRBV24-1 with TRBJ2-3; 10 bases match TRBD1. This CDR3 is built from 16 residues. CDR1 and CDR2 (germline): KGHDR, SFDVKD. The junction had 7 bases not matched to a gene; V was cut back by 4 bases and J by 4 bases. The CDR3 DNA reads as TGTGCCACCAGTGACCCGACAGGGGGCGGCGCAGATACGCAGTATTTT. This sequence encodes CATSDPTGGGADTQYF.

This clone was seen only once. This chain uses TRBV27 with TRBJ2-3, with a possible D match to TRBD1 (6 bases). Germline V gene sequence: CDR1 MNHEY, CDR2 SMNVEV (reference sequence). Between the trimmed V and J ends, which lost 5 bases and 4 bases, there was a span of 10 bases. The CDR3 loop spans 13 amino acids. Here the CDR3 DNA reads TGTGCCAGCAGTACTGGGGGCCCAGATACGCAGTATTTT. Protein: CASSTGGPDTQYF.

This chain uses TRBV18 with TRBJ1-1, with TRBD1 matching over 7 bases. Germline assignment: CDR1 KGHSH and CDR2 LQKENI. The CDR3 totals 14 residues. Germline trimming cut 2 bases from V and 6 bases from J; bases unmatched to any gene: 6. In DNA, the CDR3 is TGTGCCAGCTCACCAAGAGTAGGGGGCCCTGAAGCTTTCTTT. This translates into CASSPRVGGPEAFF.

The chain has TRBV7-2 and TRBJ2-1, with TRBD1 identical over 7 bases. This CDR3 comprises 14 residues. V trimming: 1 base; J trimming: 5 bases; junction bases outside the gene matches: 2. Germline-derived CDR1 and CDR2 are SGHTA and FQGNSA. The CDR3 loop is CASSLVQGDNEQFF. CDR3 DNA: TGTGCCAGCAGCTTAGTCCAGGGGGACAATGAGCAGTTCTTC.

V is TRBV28 and J is TRBJ2-7; the D is unclear. The germline V gene has CDR1 MDHEN and CDR2 SYDVKM. This CDR3 has 11 amino acids. V dropped 5 bases and J dropped 3 bases, with 5 bases sitting between them. The CDR3 protein is CASSDNYEQYF. The CDR3 DNA follows: TGTGCCAGCAGTGACAACTACGAGCAGTACTTC.